This TCR beta chain was obtained from a study of shared clonotypes between healthy human individuals (dated by TCRdb to the early 2020s). Broadly, across the study: The cohort included three men and a couple of women between 18 and 49 years of age. For each donor, CD4 naive and CD4 memory were each run on three plates, CD8 naive on two plates, and CD8 memory on one plate. To increase sequencing depth and limit assay-specific biases, different laboratories used diverse techniques to prepare libraries and sequence TCR repertoires. Leukapheresis yielded between about 0.85 and 9.5 billion PBMCs per donor. To estimate repertoire size and how much clonotypes are shared between individuals, the study performed deep sequencing of blood TCR repertoires from about 5 healthy adults.

Remarks on this clone: The target of this receptor is not known. Within one base of it there is no much larger clone, and no base qualities were kept.

The paper's findings and limits, for the study overall: Incomplete sequencing was indicated by rarefaction of sorted-subset datasets, despite the large sequencing depth. Larger estimated clonotype richness was generally found for naive subsets than for memory subsets. The small number of donors limited the genetic and exposure-history diversity represented. Compared with non-shared clonotypes, the clonotypes found in all four sorted-subset donors had higher generation probabilities. When a handful of donors were compared, the shared fraction of clonotypes was 5% to 6.5% for naive CD4, about 4% for naive CD8, more than 2% for memory CD4, and less than 0.5% for memory CD8. Sampling was restricted to blood, and TCR repertoires in tissues likely differ from the TCR repertoires found in blood. Pairwise subsampling led to the expectation that sequencing depth would affect the degree of clonotype sharing among donors.

TCR CDR3 regions were amplified from genomic DNA by multiplex PCR using the deep immunoSEQ assay. Genomic DNA extracted from each cell subset was distributed evenly over all wells of several immunoSEQ 96-well plates, and each plate served as one replicate. For sorted subsets, approximately 210 ng of genomic DNA, equivalent to 25,000 to 35,000 T cell genomes, went into each replicate PCR. The purified libraries were quantified using a Qubit 3.0 fluorometer, sized with a Bioanalyzer 2100, and then quantified again using the KAPA Library Quantification kit. Each immunoSEQ 96-well plate was sequenced on its own single-read 150-cycle Illumina NextSeq 550 flow cell. For the original study's pipeline: Because the immunoSEQ output held only junctional sequences and lacked quality scores, the filtering could not match the filtering applied to full-length reads. Sequences were annotated with PyIR, a Python wrapper for IgBLAST v1.9, using IMGT germline references to assign V/J genes and CDR3. Any read was removed if the V/J assignment was weak (E-value above 1e-6), the CDR3 was missing, or the read contained stop codons, out-of-frame junctions, or ambiguous translated residues. V3J clonotypes were defined as sequences sharing the same inferred V gene, J gene, and CDR3 amino acid sequence. The percentage overlap between two repertoires was calculated by dividing the number of shared unique clonotypes by the size of the smaller repertoire. Richness of each repertoire was evaluated using RTK rarefaction, the Chao1 estimator, and Recon v2.1 estimates of unobserved clonotypes. Generation probabilities were computed with OLGA for all TCRbeta clonotypes obtained by the gDNA method from several donors. TCRdb mirrors the immuneACCESS table, restricted to in-frame sequences. Some clones are absent from its copies; in checked studies, under half trace to an unresolved V gene, and the reason for the others is unknown. V and J calls and clone size are copied from that table; D and trimming were computed from the DNA. This sample has about 680,000 clones in its table, and roughly 94% of those were observed once. The top ten hold about a quarter of the sample.

CD8 naive samples were CD45RO-negative cells positively selected for CCR7, giving a CD45RA+CCR7+ population that excluded TemRA cells. The donors were healthy, HIV-negative adults with no recently reported acute infections or vaccinations. Every donor was a Caucasian adult living in Nashville, Tennessee, USA. Blood was obtained by leukapheresis, after which PBMCs were separated by Ficoll-Histopaque density gradient centrifugation and cryopreserved in liquid nitrogen vapor phase. Analytical flow cytometry was used to check the purity and quantity of each magnetically sorted T cell population. Genomic DNA was isolated from each sorted fraction and quantified by UV absorbance on a Nanodrop 2000c. From cysteine to phenylalanine, the CDR3 is 14 amino acids long. Only the CDR3 DNA stays, 42 bases, in frame from base 1. The germline ends are 13 bases apart after V is trimmed by 7 bases and J by 1 base. The CDR1 and CDR2 encoded by the germline V gene (reference sequence) are LNHDA and SQIVND.

The receptor was derived from a man aged 30-40 years in good health. Sequenced: naive CD8+ T cells sorted from blood. This specimen's cell subset or site label, interpreted: CD45RA+CCR7+. The chain was built from TRBV19 and TRBJ1-1; the D segment cannot be called with confidence. The CDR3 loop reads CASTPRQTNTEAFF. Read as DNA, the sequence is TGTGCCAGTACCCCGCGGCAGACGAACACTGAAGCTTTCTTT. Extended through the reference TRBV19 and TRBJ1-1 proteins, this CDR3 yields the full variable domain: DGGITQSPKYLFRKEGQNVTLSCEQNLNHDAMYWYRQDPGQGLRLIYYSQIVNDFQKGDIAEGYSVSREKKESFPLTVTSAQKNPTAFYLCASTPRQTNTEAFFGQGTRLTVV.